This T cell receptor (beta chain) comes out of a study of T cells in Graves' hyperthyroidism and ophthalmopathy (dated by TCRdb to the late 2010s). At the level of the whole study: Peripheral blood was collected at initial diagnosis, before any treatment. Prospective prediction of ophthalmopathy was tested in an independent validation cohort of 18 to 20 hyperthyroidism patients and 17 patients who later progressed to ophthalmopathy. In addition, the study compared T-cell repertoires in thyroid tissue and in blood from six Graves' hyperthyroidism patients. For training and testing, the 100 or so patients in the discovery cohort were randomly divided in a 7:3 ratio. TCR V-J signatures able to tell the groups apart were searched for in a discovery cohort of some 100 patients, of whom around 43 had Graves' ophthalmopathy and more than 55 had stable Graves' hyperthyroidism. After blood sampling, hyperthyroidism patients were treated with methimazole at a starting dose of 30 mg daily, and ophthalmopathy patients were treated with high-dose intravenous methylprednisolone. TCR Vbeta CDR3 sequencing of approximately 140 peripheral blood samples (over 40 ophthalmopathy, 75 or so hyperthyroidism and some 17 progressor patients) is reported in the paper.

Turning to this clonotype: Its binding antigen is unknown. No per-base quality is available; no much larger clone lies one base away.

V and J are truncated by 6 bases and 5 bases respectively, leaving an intervening sequence of 20 bases. The CDR3 goes from the cysteine to the phenylalanine over 17 residues. The entry retains the CDR3 DNA only, 51 bases that are in frame from base 1. Ophthalmopathy patients had moderately to severely active disease, Clinical Activity Score of at least 3, NOSPECS grade of at least 4, and duration under 3 months. Patients with uncontrolled infections, other autoimmune diseases, pregnancy or lactation were excluded. Diagnoses were established on the basis of clinical symptoms, serum thyroxine and TRAb, thyroid ultrasound, and orbital computed tomography. PBMCs were separated from 10 ml of fresh peripheral blood using Ficoll-Paque density gradient centrifugation. Total RNA was extracted using Trizol reagent, and RNA quality was assessed on an Agilent 2100 Bioanalyzer. The TCR beta CDR3 regions were amplified from RNA transcripts. The first round of RT-PCR for the TCR CDR3 was performed with the HTBI primer set and the Qiagen OneStep RT-PCR kit. Libraries were constructed in a second round of multiplex PCR, after which size selection and purification were carried out. Sequencing of the libraries was done on an Illumina HiSeq2000 using paired-end 100 bp reads. For the original study's pipeline: SOAPnuke was used to process the raw data, throwing out any read that contained adapters or uncalled bases, had a mean Phred below 15, or lacked an exact constant-primer or identifier match. High-quality paired reads were merged with COPE v1.2.5, and unique nucleotide sequences were defined as clonotypes. MiTCR v1.1 was used to align clonotypes to the IMGT TRBV, TRBD and TRBJ reference segments. Only V-J combinations with frequency above 0.0001, covering 99.2% of repertoires, were analysed. A TCS score was defined as the ratio between F50 (clonal expansion) and ExV (chaos), using BLOSUM62-based TCRdist between CDR3 peptides within each V-J. Welch's t-statistics and random forest reduced roughly 500 V-J features to 13, which were used in a naive Bayes classifier (R e1071). TCRdb passed the public sequencing reads through fastp at Q25 and MiXCR, retaining productive beta sequences. CDR3 protein sequences are deduplicated, and each keeps its most common genes and DNA. Here the V and J calls rest on TCRdb's processing, not on the authors' analysis. The sample table holds more than 350,000 distinct CDR3 sequences, of which about 15% were seen once. Around a fifth of the sample rests with the top ten.

The full study reports these points: Most expanded thyroid clonotypes (frequency above 0.001) were also detected in blood, a finding suggesting that blood repertoires may reflect thyroid immune responses. In validation, the model predicted progression to ophthalmopathy a median of 6.5 months before onset, with roughly 71% sensitivity and 72.22% specificity. No statistical method was used to set the sample size in advance, and investigators knew the group allocation. A model built on a 13 V-J signature distinguished ophthalmopathy from stable hyperthyroidism, reaching around 90% sensitivity and 81.08% specificity in cross-validation and 80%/75% in testing.

The source material was blood. This TCR was recovered from a woman aged 25 to 39 with Graves' ophthalmopathy. The rearrangement joined TRBV12-3 or TRBV12-4 to TRBJ1-6; TRBD1 is possibly the D segment (5 matching bases). The encoded CDR3 is CASSLRAGRANNSPLHF. The bases read TGTGCCAGCAGCCTCAGGGCGGGGAGGGCCAATAATTCACCCCTCCACTTT.